Shown below are 21 T cell receptor beta chains from a single sample sequenced in a study of T cell responses to AZD1222 COVID-19 vaccine. Profiling relied on immunoSEQ multiplex PCR, and the TCRdb table lists in-frame clones only, not all of them. The table has about 140,000 clones, less than 95% seen once. The sequences come from peripheral blood, collected 28 days after the second AZD1222 dose. These receptors were obtained from an adult who received the AZD1222 COVID-19 vaccine.

This clone was seen a single time. The sample has other DNA sequences that encode this CDR3 too. The genes are TRBV28 and TRBJ1-5; the D is unclear. The germline V and J ends were trimmed by 2 bases and 0 bases, with 2 bases remaining between them. Germline V gene data show CDR1 as MDHEN and CDR2 as SYDVKM. The CDR3 spans 13 residues. As DNA, the CDR3 is TGTGCCAGCAGTTTAGGTAGCAATCAGCCCCAGCATTTT. As protein: CASSLGSNQPQHF. The full variable domain, completed using reference TRBV28 and TRBJ1-5, is DVKVTQSSRYLVKRTGEKVFLECVQDMDHENMFWYRQDPGLGLRLIYFSYDVKMKEKGDIPEGYSVSREKKERFSLILESASTNQTSMYLCASSLGSNQPQHFGDGTRLSIL.

The gene calls are TRBV9 and TRBJ2-2; TRBD2 matches 9 bases. With V trimmed by 4 bases and J by 4 bases, 11 bases remained unmatched. The CDR3 runs 17 residues. Germline assignment: CDR1 SGDLS and CDR2 YYNGEE. The chain's CDR3 is CASSLRGGGAGTGELFF. The CDR3 DNA sequence: TGTGCCAGCAGCCTCAGAGGCGGGGGGGCCGGCACCGGGGAGCTGTTTTTT.

Notes on this clone: At one of its ends the junction is not consistent with the germline gene, which may arise from a read error. The chain employs TRBV28 and TRBJ2-7; TRBD2 agrees at 8 bases. The CDR3 extends over 13 amino acids. Germline V gives CDR1 MDHEN, CDR2 SYDVKM. For the CDR3, the DNA is TGTGCCAGCAGTTTACCTCCGGGACTAGTATGGAACTTC. Protein: CASSLPPGLVWNF.

In the case of this clone: One end of the junction is discordant with germline, which a read error may explain. The chain recombines TRBV19 with TRBJ1-1; the D gene is possibly TRBD1 (6 bases). The CDR3 has 14 amino acids. Germline-derived CDR1 and CDR2 are LNHDA and SQIVND (reference sequence). DNA of the CDR3: TGTGCCAGTAGTAGGAGATACCGGGACACCGAAGCTTTCTTT. Protein sequence: CASSRRYRDTEAFF.

The rearrangement joins TRBV18 to TRBJ1-5; possibly TRBD1 for D (6 bases). Germline assignment: CDR1 KGHSH and CDR2 LQKENI. This CDR3 has 16 amino acids. Trimming took off 0 bases at V and 7 bases at J, with 16 bases between the two ends. The CDR3 DNA reads as TGTGCCAGCTCACCACCCTCGGGACAAAATGAACAGCCCCAGCATTTT. It translates to CASSPPSGQNEQPQHF.

The chain couples TRBV6-5 to TRBJ1-6; possibly TRBD1 for D (5 bases). V was clipped by 4 bases and J by 13 bases, with 17 bases between them. This CDR3 region has 14 residues. Germline V lookup: CDR1 MNHEY, CDR2 SVGAGI. This CDR3 is CASSSPGLRSPLHF. CDR3 DNA sequence: TGTGCCAGCAGTTCACCGGGACTAAGGTCGCCCCTCCACTTT.

The chain combines TRBV5-1 with TRBJ1-3; the D gene is possibly TRBD1 (5 bases). Germline-derived CDR1 and CDR2 are SGHRS and YFSETQ. The CDR3 is made up of 16 amino acids. CDR3 sequence: CASALGTFSSGNTIYF. The CDR3 DNA sequence: TGCGCGAGCGCCCTTGGGACCTTTAGCTCTGGAAACACCATATATTTT.

The rearrangement links TRBV19 to TRBJ2-3, with TRBD1 matching 10 bases. Losses at the gene ends were 5 bases for V and 2 bases for J; bases not matched to a gene: 7. The CDR3 length is 16 residues. The V gene's germline CDR1 is LNHDA and CDR2 SQIVND (reference sequence). For the CDR3, the DNA is TGTGCCAGTAGTGTTAGGACAGGGGGTTTCACAGATACGCAGTATTTT. This codes for CASSVRTGGFTDTQYF.

This rearrangement joins TRBV10-3 to TRBJ2-2, with TRBD2 identical over 13 bases. CDR3 length equals 15 residues. Germline V gives CDR1 ENHRY, CDR2 SYGVKD. V was clipped by 10 bases and J by 5 bases; unmatched bases: 7. CDR3 loop: CATLLAGGSTGELFF. CDR3 in DNA: TGTGCCACCCTACTAGCGGGAGGGAGTACCGGGGAGCTGTTTTTT.

The chain recombines TRBV6-6 with TRBJ1-5; a weak D match, TRBD1 (5 bases). CDR1 and CDR2 from the germline V gene are MNHNY and SVGAGI (reference sequence). V was cut by 6 bases and J by 1 base, with 13 bases left in between. The CDR3 has 15 amino acids. CDR3 sequence (DNA): TGTGCCAGCAGCTCAGGGTCCTTAAGCAATCAGCCCCAGCATTTT. The encoded protein is CASSSGSLSNQPQHF.

This rearrangement joins TRBV6-2 or TRBV6-3 to TRBJ2-7; 8 bases match TRBD1. Germline loops: CDR1 MNHEY, CDR2 SVGEGT. The CDR3 covers 12 residues. Trimming removed 5 bases from V and 13 bases from J; junction bases left unmatched: 10. Here the CDR3 reads CASSRLGQGLYF. CDR3 DNA sequence: TGTGCCAGCAGTCGACTCGGACAGGGTCTTTACTTC.

V gene TRBV19 combines with J gene TRBJ2-2; 13 bases are a match to TRBD2. Germline trimming cut 10 bases from V and 3 bases from J; bases unmatched to any gene: 5. The CDR3 runs to 15 residues. The germline CDR1 and CDR2 sequences are LNHDA and SQIVND (reference sequence). As DNA, the CDR3 is TGTGCCACTAGGACTAGCGGGGGCGACACCGGGGAGCTGTTTTTT. Its translation is CATRTSGGDTGELFF. The full variable domain, in which reference TRBV19 and TRBJ2-2 provide the parts outside the CDR3, is DGGITQSPKYLFRKEGQNVTLSCEQNLNHDAMYWYRQDPGQGLRLIYYSQIVNDFQKGDIAEGYSVSREKKESFPLTVTSAQKNPTAFYLCATRTSGGDTGELFFGEGSRLTVL.

In regard to this clone: Within the sample, other DNA sequences also encode this same CDR3. The genes are TRBV19 and TRBJ1-5; 7 nucleotides line up with TRBD1. The CDR3 has 15 amino acids. Unmatched junction bases numbered 6, after V lost 3 bases and J lost 4 bases. Germline-derived CDR1 and CDR2 are LNHDA and SQIVND (reference sequence). The CDR3 reads CASSITGQENQPQHF. In DNA form, the CDR3 reads TGTGCCAGTAGTATTACAGGACAGGAAAATCAGCCCCAGCATTTT. Using reference TRBV19 and TRBJ1-5 for the parts outside the CDR3, the full variable domain is DGGITQSPKYLFRKEGQNVTLSCEQNLNHDAMYWYRQDPGQGLRLIYYSQIVNDFQKGDIAEGYSVSREKKESFPLTVTSAQKNPTAFYLCASSITGQENQPQHFGDGTRLSIL.

The V and J genes are TRBV5-1 and TRBJ2-5; tentative D call: TRBD1 (6 bases). The germline V gene has CDR1 SGHRS and CDR2 YFSETQ. The CDR3 contains 14 residues. Trimming stripped 4 bases from V and 2 bases from J, with 12 bases between. CDR3 amino acids: CASSAGQQQETQYF. The CDR3 nucleotides read TGCGCCAGCAGCGCCGGACAGCAGCAAGAGACCCAGTACTTC. The whole variable domain, remainder taken from reference TRBV5-1 and TRBJ2-5, is KAGVTQTPRYLIKTRGQQVTLSCSPISGHRSVSWYQQTPGQGLQFLFEYFSETQRNKGNFPGRFSGRQFSNSRSEMNVSTLELGDSALYLCASSAGQQQETQYFGPGTRLLVL.

V and J are TRBV5-5 and TRBJ2-2; D perhaps matches TRBD2 (6 bases). The germline gives CDR1 SGHKS, CDR2 YYEKEE (reference sequence). The V end lost 6 bases, the J end lost 0 bases, and 12 bases lay between the germline ends. The CDR3 is made up of 15 amino acids. The DNA for the CDR3 is TGTGCCAGCAACTCGGGAGTGACGAACACCGGGGAGCTGTTTTTT. The encoded protein is CASNSGVTNTGELFF.

V and J are TRBV6-5 and TRBJ1-2; 7 nucleotides line up with TRBD1. CDR3 length: 15 amino acids. J was trimmed by 4 bases and V by 6 bases; bases with no gene match: 11. Germline V CDR1 and CDR2: MNHEY, SVGAGI. The CDR3, as DNA: TGTGCCAGCAGAAAAGTACCCGGGACAGCCTATGGCTACACCTTC. It translates to CASRKVPGTAYGYTF.

The J gene is TRBJ1-4, the V gene TRBV5-1; no clear D. Germline V gene lookup returns CDR1 SGHRS and CDR2 YFSETQ. Trimming shortened V by 1 base and J by 4 bases, and 14 bases separated the two germline ends. This CDR3 comprises 16 residues. The CDR3 loop reads CASSLTVGGNNEKLFF. In DNA form, the CDR3 reads TGCGCCAGCAGCTTGACGGTAGGAGGGAATAATGAAAAACTGTTTTTT.

This chain connects TRBV25-1 to TRBJ1-4; no firm D call. CDR1 is MGHDK and CDR2 is SYGVNS in the germline V gene. The CDR3 is made up of 15 amino acids. V gave up 4 bases and J gave up 2 bases, with 11 bases separating them. CDR3 amino acids: CASSGISGTNEKLFF. The CDR3 coding sequence is TGTGCCAGCAGTGGGATCAGTGGGACTAATGAAAAACTGTTTTTT.

The V gene is TRBV5-8, the J gene TRBJ2-5, with 9 bases that match TRBD1. V dropped 0 bases and J dropped 3; count of bases not matched to a gene: 3. Germline CDR1 reads SGHTS; CDR2 reads YDEGEE. The CDR3 extends over 15 amino acids. The CDR3 loop is CASSLGGQGKETQYF. The CDR3 DNA sequence: TGTGCCAGCAGCTTGGGGGGACAGGGAAAAGAGACCCAGTACTTC.

The chain has TRBV23-1 and TRBJ1-2, with D possibly TRBD1 on 6 matching bases. TRBV23-1 belongs to the ORF category, with a function that is uncertain. V was pared by 4 bases and J by 4 bases, with 19 bases between. CDR3 length equals 16 residues. The CDR3 region is CASSRGTPRTPYGYTF. The CDR3 DNA sequence: TGCGCCAGCAGTCGGGGGACACCTAGGACCCCCTATGGCTACACCTTC.

This clone was seen once. The V call is TRBV6-1, the J call TRBJ2-1; D unresolved. Germline lookup yields CDR1 MNHNS and CDR2 SASEGT. V lost 3 bases and J lost 8, with 5 bases in between. The CDR3 sequence is 11 residues long. The CDR3 nucleotides are TGTGCCAGCAGTGAGGCAGATGAGCAGTTCTTC. Translation gives CASSEADEQFF.